The 30 T cell receptor beta chains below all came from one sample that was sequenced in a study of OX40 agonist ivuxolimab in advanced cancers. Sequenced by immunoSEQ multiplex PCR; TCRdb stores in-frame clones only, minus some. The table shows some 80,000 clones, with 85% to 90% occurring only once. The sequencing used CD4+ or CD8+ T cells sorted from blood, collected in a trial of the OX40 agonist ivuxolimab. Receptors were obtained from an adult with an advanced solid tumor such as melanoma, head and neck, liver or kidney cancer.

The J gene is TRBJ2-3, the V gene TRBV5-4; TRBD1 aligns across 8 bases. The length of the CDR3 is 15 residues. Germline CDR1 SGHNT, CDR2 YYREEE (reference sequence). The junction had 2 bases not matched to a gene; V was cut back by 0 bases and J by 2 bases. The CDR3 nucleotides read TGTGCCAGCAGCTTGGGGACAGGGAACACAGATACGCAGTATTTT. It yields the protein CASSLGTGNTDTQYF. Looking up the rest from reference TRBV5-4 and TRBJ2-3 gives the full variable domain: ETGVTQSPTHLIKTRGQQVTLRCSSQSGHNTVSWYQQALGQGPQFIFQYYREEENGRGNFPPRFSGLQFPNYSSELNVNALELDDSALYLCASSLGTGNTDTQYFGPGTRLTVL.

This clone is a singleton in its sample. V gene TRBV7-9 combines with J gene TRBJ2-2; TRBD1 matches at 9 bases. Germline V CDR1 and CDR2: SEHNR, FQNEAQ (reference sequence). The CDR3 consists of 15 residues. V was clipped by 6 bases and J by 4 bases; unmatched bases: 6. In DNA, the CDR3 is TGTGCCAGCAGTAAACAGGGGGCGAGCACCGGGGAGCTGTTTTTT. Protein: CASSKQGASTGELFF.

CDR3: CAWSVEGLDTGELFF. The CDR3 DNA is TGTGCCTGGAGTGTGGAGGGGTTAGACACCGGGGAGCTGTTTTTT. The rearrangement uses TRBV30 and TRBJ2-2; D is perhaps TRBD2 (6 bases). There are 15 residues in the CDR3. The V and J ends lost 0 bases and 3 bases respectively, with 11 bases between them. The germline CDR1 and CDR2 sequences are GTSNPN and SVGIG (reference sequence).

The chain is built from TRBV7-3 and TRBJ1-5; TRBD1 agrees at 9 bases. The CDR3 has 15 amino acids. V lost 2 bases to trimming and J lost 6 bases; unmatched junction nucleotides: 5. Germline assignment: CDR1 SGHTA and CDR2 FQGTGA. The CDR3 is CASSLVGGQGQPQHF. CDR3 in DNA: TGTGCCAGCAGCTTAGTTGGGGGACAGGGTCAGCCCCAGCATTTT.

The chain employs TRBV5-4 and TRBJ2-1; D uncertain. The CDR3 is 14 amino acids. Germline V lookup: CDR1 SGHNT, CDR2 YYREEE (reference sequence). The V end was cut by 4 bases, the J end by 2 bases, with 10 bases between. The CDR3 nucleotides are TGTGCCAGCAGCCTATCTGGCACCTACAATGAGCAGTTCTTC. Encoded protein: CASSLSGTYNEQFF. Variable domain in full (rest from reference TRBV5-4 and TRBJ2-1): ETGVTQSPTHLIKTRGQQVTLRCSSQSGHNTVSWYQQALGQGPQFIFQYYREEENGRGNFPPRFSGLQFPNYSSELNVNALELDDSALYLCASSLSGTYNEQFFGPGTRLTVL.

This chain uses TRBV5-1 with TRBJ1-2; D may be TRBD1 (5 bases). The CDR3 spans 13 residues. V was cut by 2 bases and J by 7 bases, with 12 bases left in between. In germline, CDR1 is SGHRS, CDR2 YFSETQ. The CDR3 nucleotides read TGCGCCAGCAGCTTCAGCAGGGAGAGTGGCTACACCTTC. Its translation: CASSFSRESGYTF.

The chain recombines TRBV27 with TRBJ2-5, with D hard to call. CDR1 and CDR2 from the germline V gene are MNHEY and SMNVEV (reference sequence). V gave up 3 bases and J gave up 0 bases, with 5 bases separating them. CDR3 length equals 13 residues. The CDR3 bases are TGTGCCAGCAGTTTCCCGCACCAAGAGACCCAGTACTTC. It is translated as CASSFPHQETQYF.

The chain joins TRBV6-5 to TRBJ2-7; TRBD1 aligns across 11 bases. V lost 4 bases to trimming and J lost 0 bases; unmatched junction nucleotides: 2. The CDR3 has 15 residues. Germline CDR1 MNHEY, CDR2 SVGAGI. The CDR3 loop reads CASSSGTGGSYEQYF. CDR3 nucleotides: TGTGCCAGCAGTTCCGGGACAGGGGGCTCCTACGAGCAGTACTTC.

The chain recombines TRBV19 with TRBJ1-5; D unresolved. This CDR3 contains 15 residues. Trimming removed 2 bases at V and 6 bases at J, with 14 bases between. The V gene's germline CDR1 is LNHDA and CDR2 SQIVND (reference sequence). The CDR3: CASSINPTALQPQHF. Written as DNA, the CDR3 is TGTGCCAGTAGTATAAACCCCACAGCCCTTCAGCCCCAGCATTTT.

The chain links TRBV28 to TRBJ2-3; the match to TRBD2 covers 8 bases. CDR3 length equals 15 residues. The germline V gene encodes CDR1 MDHEN and CDR2 SYDVKM. V shed 6 bases and J 2 bases; nucleotides not matched to a gene: 7. In nucleotides, the CDR3 is TGTGCCAGCAGCCGGGGCGGGGGGTTCACAGATACGCAGTATTTT. It encodes CASSRGGGFTDTQYF.

The V gene is TRBV5-4, the J gene TRBJ2-6; D is possibly TRBD2 (6 bases). V lost 4 bases, J lost 0 bases, and 8 bases lay in between. The germline V gene has CDR1 SGHNT and CDR2 YYREEE (reference sequence). This CDR3 is built from 15 residues. The CDR3, as DNA: TGTGCCAGCAGCGGCGGGACCTCTGGGGCCAACGTCCTGACTTTC. Protein product: CASSGGTSGANVLTF.

CDR3 region: CASSPPQGAADGYTF. The CDR3 DNA follows: TGTGCCAGCAGCCCTCCCCAGGGGGCTGCGGATGGCTACACCTTC. The chain is built from TRBV5-4 and TRBJ1-2; 8 bases agree with TRBD1. This CDR3 has 15 residues. Germline values: CDR1 SGHNT, CDR2 YYREEE (reference sequence). The V and J ends lost 4 bases and 6 bases, in that order; junction bases with no gene match: 11. The full variable domain, in which reference TRBV5-4 and TRBJ1-2 provide the parts outside the CDR3, is ETGVTQSPTHLIKTRGQQVTLRCSSQSGHNTVSWYQQALGQGPQFIFQYYREEENGRGNFPPRFSGLQFPNYSSELNVNALELDDSALYLCASSPPQGAADGYTFGSGTRLTVV.

The J gene is TRBJ1-6, the V gene TRBV5-4; D remains ambiguous. Looked up from germline, CDR1 is SGHNT and CDR2 is YYREEE (reference sequence). This CDR3 has 17 residues. V lost 3 bases to trimming and J lost 9 bases, with 22 bases between them. CDR3 amino acids: CASSSIRAGLHSSPLHF. Written as DNA, the CDR3 is TGTGCCAGCAGCTCAATACGCGCGGGCCTCCATAGTTCACCCCTCCACTTT.

For this clone: A junction end diverges from the germline sequence, so it may reflect a read error. This chain joins TRBV5-8 and TRBJ2-7; D unclear. The CDR3 has 12 residues. CDR1 and CDR2 from the germline V gene are SGHTS and YDEGEE. DNA of the CDR3: TGTGCCAGCAGCTTGGTCGACTTTCCAATACACTTC. Its protein is CASSLVDFPIHF.

The chain has TRBV6-5 and TRBJ1-2; 7 bases are a match to TRBD1. Germline assignment: CDR1 MNHEY and CDR2 SVGAGI. This CDR3 comprises 13 residues. Losses at the gene ends were 5 bases for V and 8 bases for J; bases not matched to a gene: 8. DNA for the CDR3: TGTGCCAGCAGTAATACAGGGGAGTACGGCTACACCTTC. Amino acid sequence: CASSNTGEYGYTF.

This chain links TRBV19 with TRBJ2-5, with 7 bases aligning to TRBD1. The germline gives CDR1 LNHDA, CDR2 SQIVND (reference sequence). After removal of 5 bases from V and 5 bases from J, the junction contained 8 bases not matched to a gene. CDR3 size: 14 residues. The DNA for the CDR3 is TGTGCCAGTAGTCCACAGGGGATCCGGGAGACCCAGTACTTC. Protein sequence: CASSPQGIRETQYF.

This chain links TRBV10-3 with TRBJ1-3; D is unclear. From germline, CDR1 is ENHRY and CDR2 SYGVKD. The CDR3 is made up of 13 amino acids. Trimming pared 8 bases from V and 0 bases from J, leaving 8 bases between. The DNA for the CDR3 is TGTGCCATCGGTGGGGTCTCTGGAAACACCATATATTTT. It codes for CAIGGVSGNTIYF.

The chain recombines TRBV7-3 with TRBJ2-2; a possible D gene is TRBD1 (5 bases). Trimming took off 5 bases at V and 0 bases at J, with 10 bases between the two ends. Germline CDR1 is SGHTA and CDR2 is FQGTGA. The CDR3 has 15 residues. The CDR3 sequence is CASSRQGSNTGELFF. The CDR3 bases are TGTGCCAGCAGCCGCCAGGGTTCGAACACCGGGGAGCTGTTTTTT.

This chain links TRBV30 with TRBJ2-1; D gene uncertain. The V and J ends lost 2 bases and 9 bases respectively, with 8 bases between them. The CDR3 is 11 residues long. CDR1 is GTSNPN, CDR2 SVGIG, per germline (reference sequence). The CDR3 DNA is TGTGCCTGGAGTCCCGCGAGTGAGCAGTTCTTC. Translation: CAWSPASEQFF. Full variable domain (outside the CDR3, taken from reference TRBV30 and TRBJ2-1): SQTIHQWPATLVQPVGSPLSLECTVEGTSNPNLYWYRQAAGRGLQLLFYSVGIGQISSEVPQNLSASRPQDRQFILSSKKLLLSDSGFYLCAWSPASEQFFGPGTRLTVL.

CDR3 coding DNA: TGTGCCAGCAGCTTAACAGCAGTATCTGGTGGCTACGAGCAGTACTTC. It encodes CASSLTAVSGGYEQYF. The chain joins TRBV7-6 to TRBJ2-7; D is ambiguous. This CDR3 spans 16 amino acids. Germline CDR1 SGHVS, CDR2 FNYEAQ. Trimming cost V 2 bases and J 3 bases, with 17 bases left between them.

The V gene is TRBV2, the J gene TRBJ1-2; possible D gene TRBD1, 5 bases. V was clipped by 6 bases and J by 5 bases, with 13 bases between them. Germline-derived CDR1 and CDR2 are SNHLY and FYNNEI. The CDR3 totals 13 residues. The CDR3 DNA reads TGTGCCAGCAGCGCTGACAGATATTATGGCTACACCTTC. Its protein is CASSADRYYGYTF.

The chain is built from TRBV5-6 and TRBJ2-7; D could derive from TRBD1 or TRBD2 (7 bases each). The ends were cut back, 5 bases at V and 5 bases at J, with 14 bases in the middle. Germline loops: CDR1 SGHDT, CDR2 YYEEEE. The CDR3 runs 13 residues. CDR3 protein: CASSYQGGDEQYF. In DNA, the CDR3 is TGTGCCAGCAGTTATCAGGGGGGGGACGAGCAGTACTTC.

The rearrangement uses TRBV7-2 and TRBJ2-5, with 14 positions matching TRBD2. TRBJ2-7 matches the DNA end more closely, so the J call is doubtful. The length of the CDR3 is 15 residues. Germline V CDR1 and CDR2: SGHTA, FQGNSA. The chain's CDR3 is CASTRGTSGGNEQYF. For the CDR3, the DNA is TGTGCCAGCACCCGAGGGACTAGCGGGGGCAACGAGCAGTACTTC.

This chain links TRBV29-1 with TRBJ2-3, with 8 bases lining up with TRBD2. V shed 7 bases, J shed 3 bases, and the junction held 12 bases outside the gene matches. This CDR3 is built from 15 residues. CDR1 and CDR2 from the germline V gene are SQVTM and ANQGSEA. The CDR3 reads CSGPPAGGGTDTQYF. The CDR3 DNA is TGCAGCGGCCCCCCGGCGGGGGGCGGGACAGATACGCAGTATTTT.

V is TRBV19 and J is TRBJ2-2, with 7 bases that match TRBD1. V lost 5 bases to trimming and J lost 3 bases; unmatched junction nucleotides: 6. CDR3 length: 15 amino acids. Germline loops: CDR1 LNHDA, CDR2 SQIVND (reference sequence). CDR3 sequence (DNA): TGTGCCAGTAGTCCTAGGGACAGATACACCGGGGAGCTGTTTTTT. Translated, it gives CASSPRDRYTGELFF.

The chain is built from TRBV15 and TRBJ1-1; no clear D gene. Germline loops: CDR1 LNHNV, CDR2 YYDKDF (reference sequence). The ends were cut back, 0 bases at V and 4 bases at J, with 9 bases in the middle. This CDR3 is 14 amino acids long. The CDR3 sequence: CATSRDGDGTEAFF. The CDR3 DNA follows: TGTGCCACCAGCAGAGATGGAGACGGCACTGAAGCTTTCTTT.

V and J are TRBV7-2 and TRBJ1-6; D gene uncertain. Germline CDR1 and CDR2: SGHTA and FQGNSA. V was clipped by 1 base and J by 6 bases, with 16 bases between them. The CDR3 has 17 amino acids. The CDR3 DNA reads TGTGCCAGCAGCTTAGAGGTGGACCCCCGGGGTAATTCACCCCTCCACTTT. Translating gives CASSLEVDPRGNSPLHF.

The V and J genes are TRBV6-1 and TRBJ1-2, with 10 nucleotides matching TRBD1. CDR3 length: 14 residues. After removal of 8 bases from V and 5 bases from J, the junction contained 8 bases not matched to a gene. CDR1 and CDR2 (germline): MNHNS, SASEGT. The CDR3 spells CASCTPGQGYGYTF. DNA of the CDR3: TGTGCCAGCTGTACTCCGGGACAGGGGTATGGCTACACCTTC.

J is TRBJ2-3 and V is TRBV19; D is unclear. The CDR3 is 14 amino acids. Germline V CDR1 and CDR2: LNHDA, SQIVND (reference sequence). The V end lost 8 bases, the J end lost 4 bases, and 16 bases lay between the germline ends. This CDR3 reads CASDKGYSADTQYF. The CDR3 DNA follows: TGTGCCAGTGATAAGGGTTACAGCGCAGATACGCAGTATTTT. Variable domain in full (rest from reference TRBV19 and TRBJ2-3): DGGITQSPKYLFRKEGQNVTLSCEQNLNHDAMYWYRQDPGQGLRLIYYSQIVNDFQKGDIAEGYSVSREKKESFPLTVTSAQKNPTAFYLCASDKGYSADTQYFGPGTRLTVL.

The chain couples TRBV6-1 to TRBJ2-7; TRBD2 is a possible D gene (6 bases). V shed 5 bases and J shed 3 bases, with 17 bases lying between them. This CDR3 has 15 amino acids. CDR1 MNHNS and CDR2 SASEGT come from the germline V gene. The CDR3 region has the DNA TGTGCCAGCAGTTCAAGGAGGGGAAAGGTCTACGAGCAGTACTTC. As protein: CASSSRRGKVYEQYF.